This TCR beta chain was identified during a study of blood T cells in healthy people across ages. General study results and limits: Roughly linearly, TCR beta diversity per million T cells fell as age increased. The study found TCR beta diversity correlated strongly with naive T cell percentage.

A second PCR of about 7 to 11 cycles used a sample-barcoded 5' primer and a J-beta primer mix. The authors tagged each cDNA molecule using a template-switch adaptor with 12 random nucleotides. Each single sample gave us at least 3 million CDR3-containing paired-end reads. TCRdb analysed the 5' RACE reads with MiXCR anew, one entry per CDR3 protein. The sample contains 1,500,000 or so distinct CDR3 sequences, under 55% of which appear only once. Germline loops: CDR1 LGHNA, CDR2 YSLEER. V lost 0 bases to trimming and J lost 8 bases, with 28 bases between them. The CDR3 is made up of 20 amino acids. A remark on this clonotype: Its antigen is unidentified.

The sample taken for sequencing was blood. The chain uses TRBV4-3 and TRBJ1-4, with D hard to call. This receptor was taken from a woman aged 18 to 35 in good health. The CDR3: CASSQDLIGRDARTREKLFF. The CDR3 DNA reads TGCGCCAGCAGCCAAGATCTTATTGGTCGGGATGCAAGGACCCGAGAAAAACTGTTTTTT.